The clone carrying this TCR beta chain was seen only a few times. The antigen is not known. At one boundary the junction diverges from the germline segment, which might be a read error. The CDR3 has 15 amino acids. The germline V gene encodes CDR1 MDHEN and CDR2 SYDVKM. Stable hyperthyroidism referred to disease that showed no ophthalmopathy within 18 months of follow-up. Symptoms, serum thyroxine and TRAb, thyroid ultrasound, and orbital computed tomography formed the diagnostic basis. Investigators amplified TCR beta CDR3 regions from RNA transcripts. HTBI primers were used in a first-round RT-PCR, which preceded a second-round multiplex PCR. TCRdb re-derived calls from the multiplex PCR reads in MiXCR, one entry per CDR3 protein. The sample consists of 680,000 or so distinct CDR3 sequences, 20% to 25% of them appearing once. This sample was taken from a study of Graves' ophthalmopathy and Graves' hyperthyroidism. Overall study findings and caveats: The model forecast ophthalmopathy progression, reaching roughly 65% sensitivity and around 73% specificity. Blood also contained most of the expanded thyroid clonotypes above 0.001 frequency.

The sequence derives from a woman younger than 35 with stable Graves' hyperthyroidism. Some clones in this sample may be carry-over from other donors' samples. This chain connects TRBV28 to TRBJ1-1; no firm D call. The specimen was peripheral blood. CDR3 protein: CTSRTPGRGYTEAFF. DNA for the CDR3: TGTACCAGCAGGACCCCCGGCCGAGGATACACTGAAGCTTTCTTT.